This entry lists 18 T cell receptor beta chains sequenced from one sample in a study of blood T cell repertoires in COVID-19. Some clones are missing from TCRdb's copy, which holds only in-frame ones; the method was immunoSEQ multiplex PCR. The repertoire includes about 330,000 clones, around 84% of them detected once, and under 11% sits in the top ten. Sequencing was done on a sample of PBMCs or T cells enriched from blood (not recorded which). These receptor sequences come from a woman younger than 30 who had recovered from COVID-19.

The J gene is TRBJ2-2, the V gene TRBV27; no definite D call. This CDR3 contains 12 residues. CDR1 and CDR2 from the germline V gene are MNHEY and SMNVEV (reference sequence). Deletions cut 6 bases from V and 0 bases from J, with 2 bases between. The CDR3 DNA reads TGTGCCAGCAGCACGAACACCGGGGAGCTGTTTTTT. Amino acid sequence: CASSTNTGELFF.

The chain couples TRBV5-5 to TRBJ2-2; 14 bases agree with TRBD2. The CDR3 covers 18 residues. Trimming at V came to 4 bases and at J to 0 bases, leaving 5 bases not matched to a gene. Per germline, CDR1 SGHKS and CDR2 YYEKEE (reference sequence). The CDR3 sequence is CASSVGLAGGPNTGELFF. The DNA of the CDR3 is TGTGCCAGCAGCGTCGGACTAGCGGGAGGCCCGAACACCGGGGAGCTGTTTTTT.

This chain links TRBV2 with TRBJ1-3, with D perhaps matching TRBD1 (5 bases). The V gene lost 2 bases and the J gene lost 0 bases, with 11 bases spanning the gap. CDR3 length: 16 residues. In germline, CDR1 is SNHLY, CDR2 FYNNEI. This chain's CDR3 is CASSERGPFSGNTIYF. The DNA for the CDR3 is TGTGCCAGCAGTGAAAGGGGCCCCTTCTCTGGAAACACCATATATTTT.

This rearrangement joins TRBV3-1 (or the pseudogene TRBV3-2) to TRBJ1-6; 9 nucleotides match TRBD1. CDR1 and CDR2 from the germline V gene are LGHDT and YNNKEL (reference sequence). Trimming cost V 8 bases and J 6 bases; bases outside gene matches: 2. The CDR3 spans 13 residues. CDR3 sequence reads: CASGGQGNSPLHF. The CDR3 nucleotides read TGTGCCAGCGGGGGACAGGGTAATTCACCCCTCCACTTT.

This clone has only a few counts. The gene calls are TRBV9 and TRBJ2-7; 7 nucleotides agree with TRBD1. The CDR3 is 16 amino acids. V was clipped by 2 bases and J by 0 bases; unmatched bases: 8. CDR1 and CDR2 from the germline V gene are SGDLS and YYNGEE. CDR3 in amino acids: CASSVEPGQNSYEQYF. The CDR3 nucleotides read TGTGCCAGCAGCGTGGAGCCGGGACAGAACTCCTACGAGCAGTACTTC.

This clone was observed a few times. The chain is built from TRBV5-6 and TRBJ1-2; TRBD1 matches 7 bases. Per germline, CDR1 SGHDT and CDR2 YYEEEE. Trimming cost V 3 bases and J 4 bases; bases outside gene matches: 9. There are 15 residues in the CDR3. CDR3 nucleotide sequence: TGTGCCAGCAGCTGGGGGACAGACACTCTCTATGGCTACACCTTC. Residues: CASSWGTDTLYGYTF.

V usage is TRBV9 and J usage is TRBJ1-3; no clear D gene. From germline, CDR1 is SGDLS and CDR2 YYNGEE. The V end lost 0 bases, the J end lost 2 bases, and 12 bases lay between the germline ends. The CDR3 is 16 residues long. The CDR3 loop reads CASSVAPLYTGNTIYF. The CDR3 DNA reads as TGTGCCAGCAGCGTAGCCCCTCTGTATACTGGAAACACCATATATTTT.

This chain connects TRBV11-2 to TRBJ1-1; the D is unclear. Deletions cut 4 bases from V and 4 bases from J, with 16 bases between. The CDR3 contains 15 residues. The germline V gene has CDR1 SGHAT and CDR2 FQNNGV. The CDR3, as DNA: TGTGCCAGCAGCTACCCGGGAACCTTTTCCACTGAAGCTTTCTTT. It yields the protein CASSYPGTFSTEAFF.

The J gene is TRBJ1-2, the V gene TRBV12-5; weak D call: TRBD1 (5 bases). The germline gives CDR1 LGHNT, CDR2 FRNRAP. The CDR3 covers 16 residues. Trimming took off 5 bases at V and 4 bases at J, with 20 bases between the two ends. The chain's CDR3 is CASGQAGPRSPYGYTF. DNA for the CDR3: TGTGCTAGTGGTCAGGCGGGGCCCAGGTCCCCCTATGGCTACACCTTC.

This clone was counted between two and nine times. This rearrangement joins TRBV9 to TRBJ2-7, with D tentatively TRBD1 (6 bases). This CDR3 spans 14 amino acids. In germline, CDR1 is SGDLS, CDR2 YYNGEE. Trimming pared 4 bases from V and 1 base from J, leaving 12 bases between. This chain's CDR3 is CASSPGVGSYEQYF. The CDR3, as DNA: TGTGCCAGCAGCCCAGGGGTCGGATCCTACGAGCAGTACTTC.

The chain couples TRBV11-2 to TRBJ2-7, with 9 bases identical to TRBD1. Germline values: CDR1 SGHAT, CDR2 FQNNGV. The CDR3 runs 15 residues. V shed 1 base and J 5 bases; nucleotides not matched to a gene: 6. CDR3 sequence (DNA): TGTGCCAGCAGCTTAGTAGGGACAGGGCTCCACGAGCAGTACTTC. This codes for CASSLVGTGLHEQYF. Full variable domain (missing parts from reference TRBV11-2 and TRBJ2-7): EAGVAQSPRYKIIEKRQSVAFWCNPISGHATLYWYQQILGQGPKLLIQFQNNGVVDDSQLPKDRFSAERLKGVDSTLKIQPAKLEDSAVYLCASSLVGTGLHEQYFGPGTRLTVT.

Only one count was recorded for this clone. This chain joins TRBV9 and TRBJ1-2; the D gene is possibly TRBD1 (5 bases). Per germline, CDR1 SGDLS and CDR2 YYNGEE. This CDR3 contains 16 residues. Trimming shortened V by 4 bases and J by 5 bases, and 21 bases separated the two germline ends. This CDR3 reads CASSPTGATDNYGYTF. CDR3 bases: TGTGCCAGCAGCCCCACTGGAGCGACAGACAATTATGGCTACACCTTC.

CDR3 DNA: TGTGCCAGCAGCTTGGGGTACAGTCTACGGGGGAGCAATCAGCCCCAGCATTTT. It specifies CASSLGYSLRGSNQPQHF. The chain employs TRBV5-8 and TRBJ1-5; TRBD1 is a possible D gene (5 bases). Trimming left V 0 bases short and J 1 base short, with 17 bases between. In germline, CDR1 is SGHTS, CDR2 YDEGEE. This CDR3 region has 18 residues. The variable domain in full, with the rest retrieved from reference TRBV5-8 and TRBJ1-5, is EAGVTQSPTHLIKTRGQQATLRCSPISGHTSVYWYQQALGLGLQFLLWYDEGEERNRGNFPPRFSGRQFPNYSSELNVNALELEDSALYLCASSLGYSLRGSNQPQHFGDGTRLSIL.

V usage is TRBV27 and J usage is TRBJ1-4; a possible D gene is TRBD1 (5 bases). This CDR3 region has 13 residues. Trimming took off 1 base at V and 10 bases at J, with 10 bases between the two ends. Germline V gene sequence: CDR1 MNHEY, CDR2 SMNVEV (reference sequence). CDR3 sequence: CASSLWPGGKLFF. The CDR3 DNA reads TGTGCCAGCAGTTTATGGCCCGGGGGAAAACTGTTTTTT.

This clone was seen only once. This CDR3 reads CASSRTGGNTIYF. The CDR3 DNA reads as TGTGCCAGCAGTCGGACAGGGGGAAACACCATATATTTT. The J gene is TRBJ1-3, the V gene TRBV27, with 8 nucleotides matching TRBD1. CDR3 length equals 13 residues. Per the germline V gene, CDR1 is MNHEY and CDR2 is SMNVEV (reference sequence). V shed 5 bases, J shed 4 bases, and the junction held 1 base outside the gene matches.

The chain joins TRBV18 to TRBJ2-4, with 10 bases matching TRBD1. Trimming cost V 5 bases and J 1 base; bases outside gene matches: 5. The germline V gene has CDR1 KGHSH and CDR2 LQKENI. The CDR3 has 16 amino acids. The CDR3 loop is CASSGGQGGAKNIQYF. Here the CDR3 DNA reads TGTGCCAGCTCAGGAGGACAGGGGGGTGCCAAAAACATTCAGTACTTC.

The V and J genes are TRBV10-2 and TRBJ2-5; maybe TRBD2 (6 bases). CDR1 and CDR2 (germline): WSHSY, SAAADI. V gave up 6 bases and J gave up 5 bases, with 16 bases separating them. The CDR3 extends over 14 amino acids. The CDR3 nucleotides are TGCGCCAGCAGGAACACGGGACTCTTGGAGACCCAGTACTTC. This gives the protein CASRNTGLLETQYF.

V and J are TRBV9 and TRBJ1-2; no firm D call. Per the germline V gene, CDR1 is SGDLS and CDR2 is YYNGEE. The ends were cut back, 6 bases at V and 0 bases at J, with 15 bases in the middle. The CDR3 has 15 amino acids. As DNA, the CDR3 is TGTGCCAGCACCAAAGATGGCAATTCTAACTATGGCTACACCTTC. Its translation is CASTKDGNSNYGYTF. The entire variable domain, with the rest obtained from reference TRBV9 and TRBJ1-2, is as follows: DSGVTQTPKHLITATGQRVTLRCSPRSGDLSVYWYQQSLDQGLQFLIQYYNGEERAKGNILERFSAQQFPDLHSELNLSSLELGDSALYFCASTKDGNSNYGYTFGSGTRLTVV.